This TCR beta chain was captured in a study of blood T cell repertoires in COVID-19. For the study at large: Both acute and convalescent COVID-19 samples were obtained from the United States, Italy and Spain.

The CDR3 extends over 15 amino acids. Per the germline V gene, CDR1 is MNHEY and CDR2 is SVGAGI. V lost 6 bases, J lost 3 bases, and 6 bases stayed unmatched. Authors' data handling: Amplified reference gene primers provided the basis for estimating nucleated cell counts. Method: immunoSEQ multiplex PCR; TCRdb's copy keeps in-frame clones and lacks some. That table is the source of V, J and clone size, and D and trimming were worked out from the DNA. The sample lists about 40,000 clones; roughly 87% were seen once. The chain carries TRBV6-5 and TRBJ2-7, with 12 bases fitting TRBD2. The sample was peripheral blood. The sequence came from a man aged 55-75 years with acute or convalescent COVID-19. CDR3 bases: TGTGCCAGCAGCCGACTAGCGGGAGCCCTCTACGAGCAGTACGTC. This gives the protein CASSRLAGALYEQYV.